The T cell receptor beta chain under discussion was sequenced for a study of cytomegalovirus exposure and HLA in healthy donors. Study in general: Some 85 million unique TCRs from HLA-typed donors were held in an early data release.

PCR employed 60 Vbeta and 13 Jbeta primers. TCRdb's table, derived via immunoSEQ multiplex PCR, lists solely in-frame clones and lacks some. Among about 220,000 clones listed, roughly 82% were seen once. CDR3 length: 13 amino acids. Germline V lookup: CDR1 SGHTA, CDR2 FQGNSA. V was shortened by 1 base and J by 10 bases, with 11 bases between the two germline ends. A remark on this clone: Its antigen is unknown.

General observations from the study: Excluded: some indistinguishable V segments such as TRBV6-2 and TRBV6-3. There were three CMV-associated chains whose specificity for CMV antigens was confirmed in vitro.

The rearrangement joins TRBV7-2 to TRBJ2-1; D unclear. The receptor comes from a man between 40 and 49 years old in good health and CMV-seropositive. Sequencing was carried out using PBMCs. The CDR3 reads CASSLVSQWEQFF. The DNA of the CDR3 is TGTGCCAGCAGCTTAGTCTCCCAGTGGGAGCAGTTCTTC.